This TCR beta chain was obtained from a study of blood T cell repertoires in COVID-19. On the study more broadly: COVID-19 samples, acute and convalescent, were from the United States, Italy and Spain.

Germline V gives CDR1 SGHTA, CDR2 FQGNSA. V lost 5 bases and J lost 8; bases outside the gene matches: 10. The CDR3 is made up of 14 amino acids. Sequencing used immunoSEQ multiplex PCR; TCRdb keeps in-frame clones, though not all of them. The sample has under 200,000 clones; around 90% are singletons. The chain carries TRBV7-2 and TRBJ2-7; TRBD1 matches 9 bases. The sequencing sample was made of peripheral blood. The receptor was isolated from a man aged 18 to 30 with COVID-19, enrolled during active disease. The CDR3 spells CASSPNTGGGKQYF. The CDR3 DNA reads as TGTGCCAGCAGCCCAAATACAGGGGGCGGTAAGCAGTACTTC.